This TCR beta chain was captured in a study of CD8 T cells in ankylosing spondylitis. Making use of molecular barcodes, quantitative 5'-RACE generated TCR beta libraries. TCRdb reanalysed the 5' RACE reads using MiXCR and keeps one entry per CDR3 protein. The sample includes some 800,000 distinct CDR3 sequences, over 9.5% seen only once; the top ten take 0.51%. Notes on the study in general: A CD8+ phenotype characterized the disease-linked clones, which were relatively rare in peripheral blood. Reported data indicate significant enrichment of disease-linked clones within matched ankylosing spondylitis synovial fluid. Previous work reported some of these motif variants in the synovial fluid and blood of reactive arthritis. There was a TCR beta motif, made of 7 or 8 highly homologous variants, that appeared characteristic of ankylosing spondylitis blood.

A few counts support this clonotype. As yet, its antigen is unknown. This CDR3 has 14 amino acids. The trim removed 0 bases at V and 6 bases at J, leaving 3 bases unmatched. The germline gives CDR1 DFQATT, CDR2 SNEGSKA (reference sequence). The V gene is TRBV20-1, the J gene TRBJ2-2; 8 nucleotides agree with TRBD2. This clonotype was sampled from a male donor with ankylosing spondylitis. Sequenced material: blood, either unsorted or a sorted T cell fraction (not recorded which). The chain's CDR3 is CSARDPAGAGELFF. DNA of the CDR3: TGCAGTGCTAGAGATCCAGCGGGGGCCGGGGAGCTGTTTTTT.